A selection of T cell receptor beta chains follows, all from one sample in a study of Graves' ophthalmopathy and Graves' hyperthyroidism. TCRdb re-derived calls from the multiplex PCR reads in MiXCR, one entry per CDR3 protein. The sample holds about 620,000 distinct CDR3 sequences, 22% seen once. The sequencing input was peripheral blood. These receptors all stem from a woman under 30 with stable Graves' hyperthyroidism. Some clones in this sample may be carry-over from other donors' samples. Both conserved end residues are part of each CDR3. The order of the fields is CDR3 protein, clone size, D gene, V gene, J gene. The D gene is left open where the match is weak. Clone sizes are given selectively: once, few, many, or a class where the clone is expanded.

CDR3: CASSLDLTGELFF; size: many; D: .; V: TRBV5-1; J: TRBJ2-2
CDR3: CASSLPRTGNQPQHF; size: many; D: .; V: TRBV28; J: TRBJ1-5
CDR3: CASSTGGAGVEAQYF; size: .; D: TRBD1; V: TRBV28; J: TRBJ2-5
CDR3: CASSYSSAAADQPQHF; size: many; D: .; V: TRBV6-5; J: TRBJ1-5
CDR3: CASSTQIRDGGPYEQYF; size: few; D: .; V: TRBV11-2; J: TRBJ2-7
CDR3: CASIMDWTVTYEQYF; size: .; D: .; V: TRBV6-2/TRBV6-3; J: TRBJ2-7
CDR3: CSARAAGNGEQYF; size: many; D: .; V: TRBV20-1; J: TRBJ2-7
CDR3: CASSEVLFYGYTF; size: many; D: .; V: TRBV25-1; J: TRBJ1-2
CDR3: CASSEVGVSGYTF; size: .; D: .; V: TRBV6-1; J: TRBJ1-2
CDR3: CASSQALGRTYEQYF; size: many; D: .; V: TRBV11-2; J: TRBJ2-7
CDR3: CASSGLGSDGYTF; size: .; D: .; V: TRBV6-1; J: TRBJ1-2
CDR3: CASSRGGHRETQYF; size: few; D: .; V: TRBV13; J: TRBJ2-5
CDR3: CASNIQEGLMNTEAFF; size: many; D: .; V: TRBV6-6; J: TRBJ1-1
CDR3: CASSLTGTENTEAFF; size: many; D: TRBD1; V: TRBV11-3; J: TRBJ1-1
CDR3: CASSQAETVLHGYTF; size: .; D: .; V: TRBV3-1; J: TRBJ1-2
CDR3: CASSVGNSGYQETQYF; size: .; D: .; V: TRBV9; J: TRBJ2-5
CDR3: CASSSAQAFNYGYTF; size: many; D: .; V: TRBV28; J: TRBJ1-2
CDR3: CASGTGRDTGELFF; size: few; D: TRBD1; V: TRBV19; J: TRBJ2-2
CDR3: CSAPRTSGTKNIQYF; size: many; D: TRBD2; V: TRBV20-1; J: TRBJ2-4
CDR3: CASSHGNSYEQYF; size: .; D: .; V: TRBV12-3/TRBV12-4; J: TRBJ2-7